The 20 T cell receptor beta chains given below trace back to one sample, sequenced in a study of CDR3 diversity in severe acne. TCRdb reanalysed the PCR reads using MiXCR and keeps one entry per CDR3 protein. Among around 100,000 distinct CDR3 sequences, 51% were seen once, and the ten largest hold 9.5% to 15%. The sequencing input was blood. The receptor set was obtained from a male donor with acne.

This clonotype was seen at least ten times. This chain joins TRBV7-9 and TRBJ2-5, with D hard to call. The CDR3 covers 14 residues. Per germline, CDR1 SEHNR and CDR2 FQNEAQ (reference sequence). V was pared by 1 base and J by 7 bases, with 13 bases between. The CDR3 DNA reads as TGTGCCAGCAGCTTAGAGGTAGCCTCTCGGACCCAGTACTTC. Its translation is CASSLEVASRTQYF.

This clonotype has just one count. J is TRBJ2-1 and V is TRBV7-3; 9 bases agree with TRBD2. This CDR3 comprises 17 residues. Per germline, CDR1 SGHTA and CDR2 FQGTGA. V shed 6 bases and J 0 bases; nucleotides not matched to a gene: 9. The CDR3 region is CASRPSGRPSSYNEQFF. The CDR3 DNA reads as TGTGCCAGCAGGCCCAGCGGGAGGCCCAGCTCCTACAATGAGCAGTTCTTC.

In this sample, this clonotype turned up a few times. The chain has TRBV7-7 and TRBJ2-6, with 8 bases identical to TRBD1. V lost 5 bases to trimming and J lost 0 bases; unmatched junction nucleotides: 9. The CDR3 consists of 18 residues. Germline V CDR1 and CDR2: SSHAT, FNYEAQ (reference sequence). The CDR3 sequence: CASSPTTGAHSGANVLTF. CDR3 DNA: TGTGCCAGCAGCCCCACGACAGGGGCCCACTCTGGGGCCAACGTCCTGACTTTC.

The chain uses TRBV10-3 and TRBJ1-5; 8 bases map to TRBD1. With 10 bases clipped from V and 2 bases from J, the junction kept 1 base outside the gene matches. Germline V lookup: CDR1 ENHRY, CDR2 SYGVKD. The CDR3 extends over 12 amino acids. The CDR3 protein is CATGQGNQPQHF. The CDR3 DNA reads TGTGCCACGGGACAGGGCAATCAGCCCCAGCATTTT.

The V and J genes are TRBV5-6 and TRBJ1-3; D is unclear. The CDR3 runs 14 residues. In germline, CDR1 is SGHDT, CDR2 YYEEEE. The V gene lost 2 bases and the J gene lost 0 bases, with 6 bases spanning the gap. The CDR3 protein is CASSFTGSGNTIYF. The CDR3 DNA reads TGTGCCAGCAGCTTTACGGGCTCTGGAAACACCATATATTTT.

The V gene is TRBV7-2, the J gene TRBJ2-7; D may match TRBD1 or TRBD2 (5 bases each). V shed 8 bases and J shed 7 bases, with 18 bases lying between them. The CDR3 consists of 13 residues. The V gene's germline CDR1 is SGHTA and CDR2 FQGNSA. CDR3 bases: TGTGCCAGCGGCCGGGACCCAGGTTGGGAGCAGTACTTC. It codes for CASGRDPGWEQYF.

In the case of this clonotype: The junction departs from germline at one end; a sequencing error may be responsible. CDR3 region: CASRLGGGETQYF. The CDR3 nucleotides read TGTGCTAGCAGACTAGGTGGGGGGGAGACCCAGTACTTC. V and J are TRBV7-9 and TRBJ2-5, with D perhaps matching TRBD2 (6 bases). From germline, CDR1 is SEHNR and CDR2 FQNEAQ (reference sequence). The CDR3 has 13 residues.

The chain employs TRBV28 and TRBJ1-2, with TRBD1 identical over 9 bases. Unmatched junction bases numbered 17, after V lost 5 bases and J lost 7 bases. CDR1 is MDHEN and CDR2 is SYDVKM in the germline V gene. The CDR3 runs to 17 residues. The CDR3 reads CASSTIYLGQGLAGYTF. CDR3 coding DNA: TGTGCCAGCAGTACTATATATTTGGGACAGGGTCTGGCTGGCTACACCTTC.

This clonotype occurred a few times. This could be a read error, since a much larger clone is one nucleotide away. The chain couples TRBV29-1 to TRBJ1-1; D is unresolved. The CDR3 loop spans 13 amino acids. Trimming removed 5 bases at V and 0 bases at J, with 10 bases between. Germline V CDR1 and CDR2: SQVTM, ANQGSEA. The CDR3 sequence is CSVHASLNTEAFF. CDR3 sequence (DNA): TGCAGCGTTCACGCCTCCTTGAACACTGAAGCTTTCTTT. The whole variable domain, remainder taken from reference TRBV29-1 and TRBJ1-1, is SAVISQKPSRDICQRGTSLTIQCQVDSQVTMMFWYRQQPGQSLTLIATANQGSEATYESGFVIDKFPISRPNLTFSTLTVSNMSPEDSSIYLCSVHASLNTEAFFGQGTRLTVV.

The chain has TRBV5-5 and TRBJ2-2, with a tentative D call TRBD2 (5 bases). The CDR3 sequence is 15 residues long. Germline-derived CDR1 and CDR2 are SGHKS and YYEKEE (reference sequence). The V gene lost 2 bases and the J gene lost 5 bases, with 13 bases spanning the gap. CDR3 residues: CASSFSGGRTGELFF. In DNA form, the CDR3 reads TGTGCCAGCAGCTTCTCTGGAGGTCGGACCGGGGAGCTGTTTTTT. Looking up the rest from reference TRBV5-5 and TRBJ2-2 gives the full variable domain: DAGVTQSPTHLIKTRGQQVTLRCSPISGHKSVSWYQQVLGQGPQFIFQYYEKEERGRGNFPDRFSARQFPNYSSELNVNALLLGDSALYLCASSFSGGRTGELFFGEGSRLTVL.

Note on this clonotype: This may arise from a read error, as a much more abundant clone is one base away. This likely comes from a read error, as the CDR3 has no conserved phenylalanine or tryptophan at its end. This rearrangement joins TRBV2 to TRBJ2-1; weak D call: TRBD1 (7 bases). The CDR3 totals 14 residues. Trimming pared 8 bases from V and 4 bases from J, leaving 15 bases between. CDR1 and CDR2 from the germline V gene are SNHLY and FYNNEI. This chain's CDR3 is CASRIPGGYNEQFS. CDR3 DNA: TGTGCCAGCCGGATCCCAGGGGGGTACAATGAGCAGTTCTCC.

The J gene is TRBJ2-2, the V gene TRBV15; no clear D. Germline V gives CDR1 LNHNV, CDR2 YYDKDF (reference sequence). The V end lost 0 bases, the J end lost 5 bases, and 4 bases lay between the germline ends. The CDR3 consists of 13 residues. CDR3 residues: CATSRDKTGELFF. The CDR3 nucleotides are TGTGCCACCAGCAGAGATAAGACCGGGGAGCTGTTTTTT.

This clonotype showed up just a few times. This chain uses TRBV13 with TRBJ2-5; D may be TRBD2 (5 bases). CDR1 and CDR2 (germline): PRHDT, FYEKMQ (reference sequence). V lost 5 bases to trimming and J lost 0 bases, with 10 bases between them. The CDR3 has 14 amino acids. This CDR3 reads CASSLPSNQETQYF. The CDR3 coding sequence is TGTGCCAGCAGCCTCCCTAGCAACCAAGAGACCCAGTACTTC.

V and J are TRBV10-2 and TRBJ1-3; D ambiguous. Germline CDR1 is WSHSY and CDR2 is SAAADI. This CDR3 is built from 19 residues. V was pared by 0 bases and J by 0 bases, with 18 bases between. CDR3 sequence: CASSESITVTSSSGNTIYF. The CDR3 nucleotides are TGCGCCAGCAGTGAGTCGATAACCGTAACTTCGAGCTCTGGAAACACCATATATTTT.

The CDR3 sequence: CASSQETTWDTDTQYF. Written as DNA, the CDR3 is TGTGCCAGCAGCCAGGAGACTACTTGGGACACAGATACGCAGTATTTT. The genes are TRBV4-2 and TRBJ2-3; a possible D gene is TRBD2 (5 bases). V shed 3 bases and J shed 2 bases, with 15 bases lying between them. From germline, CDR1 is LGHNA and CDR2 YNFKEQ. The CDR3 totals 16 residues.

This clonotype was found many times. V usage is TRBV6-5 and J usage is TRBJ2-3; 16 nucleotides agree with TRBD2. After removal of 6 bases from V and 6 bases from J, the junction contained 3 bases not matched to a gene. This CDR3 has 15 residues. The germline V gene has CDR1 MNHEY and CDR2 SVGAGI. This chain's CDR3 is CASRLGLAGGDTQYF. As DNA, the CDR3 is TGTGCCAGCAGATTGGGACTAGCGGGAGGGGATACGCAGTATTTT.

This clonotype was found many times. V gene TRBV20-1 combines with J gene TRBJ2-3; no reliable D call. V lost 4 bases, J lost 2 bases, and 7 bases lay in between. The length of the CDR3 is 12 residues. Germline V gene data show CDR1 as DFQATT and CDR2 as SNEGSKA (reference sequence). CDR3 nucleotides: TGCAGTGCTAACCGGATCACAGATACGCAGTATTTT. It translates to CSANRITDTQYF.

This clonotype was seen many times. The genes are TRBV20-1 and TRBJ2-7; either TRBD1 or TRBD2 may supply D (6 bases each). V was pared by 2 bases and J by 0 bases, with 14 bases between. The CDR3 runs to 15 residues. Germline V CDR1 and CDR2: DFQATT, SNEGSKA (reference sequence). The CDR3 is CSARQTGDNSYEQYF. The CDR3 DNA sequence: TGCAGTGCTAGACAGACGGGGGACAACTCCTACGAGCAGTACTTC.

This clonotype was seen repeatedly, ten times or more. V is TRBV7-6 and J is TRBJ2-5; the D call may be TRBD1 or TRBD2 (5 bases each). The V gene lost 1 base and the J gene lost 9 bases, with 6 bases spanning the gap. This CDR3 has 11 amino acids. Looked up from germline, CDR1 is SGHVS and CDR2 is FNYEAQ. The CDR3 nucleotides read TGTGCCAGCAGCTTAGGAGGGGCCCAGTACTTC. Its protein product is CASSLGGAQYF.

The chain links TRBV24-1 to TRBJ2-1; D is tentatively TRBD1 or TRBD2 (5 bases each). Looked up from germline, CDR1 is KGHDR and CDR2 is SFDVKD. Trimming took off 3 bases at V and 5 bases at J, with 10 bases between the two ends. The CDR3 has 14 amino acids. The CDR3 loop is CATSDIQEDNEQFF. For the CDR3, the DNA is TGTGCCACCAGTGATATACAGGAGGACAATGAGCAGTTCTTC.